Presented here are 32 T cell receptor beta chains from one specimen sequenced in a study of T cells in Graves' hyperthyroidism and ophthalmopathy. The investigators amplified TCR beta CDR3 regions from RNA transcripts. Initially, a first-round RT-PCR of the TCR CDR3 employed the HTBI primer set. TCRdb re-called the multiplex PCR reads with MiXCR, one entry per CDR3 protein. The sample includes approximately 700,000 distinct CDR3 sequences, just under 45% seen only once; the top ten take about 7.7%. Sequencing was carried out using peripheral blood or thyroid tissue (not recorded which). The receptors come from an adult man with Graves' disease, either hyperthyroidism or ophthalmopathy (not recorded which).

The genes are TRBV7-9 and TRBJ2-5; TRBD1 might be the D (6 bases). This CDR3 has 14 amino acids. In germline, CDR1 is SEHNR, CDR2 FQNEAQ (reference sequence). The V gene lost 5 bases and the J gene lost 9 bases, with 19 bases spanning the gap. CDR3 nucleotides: TGTGCCAGCAGCCATGGACAGTCCAATCAGCCCCAGTACTTC. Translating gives CASSHGQSNQPQYF. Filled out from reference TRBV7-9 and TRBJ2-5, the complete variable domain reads DTGVSQNPRHKITKRGQNVTFRCDPISEHNRLYWYRQTLGQGPEFLTYFQNEAQLEKSRLLSDRFSAERPKGSFSTLEIQRTEQGDSAMYLCASSHGQSNQPQYFGPGTRLLVL.

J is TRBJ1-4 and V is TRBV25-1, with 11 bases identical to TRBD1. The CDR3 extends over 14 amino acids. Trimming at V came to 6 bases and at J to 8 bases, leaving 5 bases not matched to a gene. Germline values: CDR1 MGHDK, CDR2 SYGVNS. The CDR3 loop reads CASSWGTGGEKLFF. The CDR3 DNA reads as TGTGCCAGCAGCTGGGGGACAGGGGGAGAAAAACTGTTTTTT.

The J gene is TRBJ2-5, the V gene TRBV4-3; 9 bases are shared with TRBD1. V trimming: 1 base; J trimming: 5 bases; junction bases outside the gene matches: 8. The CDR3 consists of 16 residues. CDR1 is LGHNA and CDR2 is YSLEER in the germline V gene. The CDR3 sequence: CASSQAGTGFGETQYF. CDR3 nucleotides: TGCGCCAGCAGCCAAGCCGGGACAGGGTTCGGTGAGACCCAGTACTTC.

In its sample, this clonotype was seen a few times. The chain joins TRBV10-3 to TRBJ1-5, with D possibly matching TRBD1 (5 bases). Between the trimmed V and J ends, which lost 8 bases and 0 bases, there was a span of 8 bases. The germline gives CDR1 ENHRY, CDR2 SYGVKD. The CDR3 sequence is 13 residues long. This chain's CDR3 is CAISGTSNQPQHF. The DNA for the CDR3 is TGTGCCATCTCCGGGACTAGCAATCAGCCCCAGCATTTT.

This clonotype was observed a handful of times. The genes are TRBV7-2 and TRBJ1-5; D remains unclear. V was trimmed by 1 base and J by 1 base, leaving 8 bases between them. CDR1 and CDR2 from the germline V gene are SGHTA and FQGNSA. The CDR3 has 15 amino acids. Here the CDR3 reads CASSLEYGSNQPQHF. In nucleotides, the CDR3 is TGTGCCAGCAGCTTAGAGTACGGGAGCAATCAGCCCCAGCATTTT.

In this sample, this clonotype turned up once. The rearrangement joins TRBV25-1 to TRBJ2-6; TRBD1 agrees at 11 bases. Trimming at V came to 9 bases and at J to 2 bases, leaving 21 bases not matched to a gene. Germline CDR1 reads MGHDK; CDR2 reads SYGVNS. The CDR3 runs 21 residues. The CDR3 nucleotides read TGTGCCAGTAACAATGGGTGGGGCTTTGGACAGGGGGCTGCTGGGGCCAACGTCCTGACTTTC. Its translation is CASNNGWGFGQGAAGANVLTF.

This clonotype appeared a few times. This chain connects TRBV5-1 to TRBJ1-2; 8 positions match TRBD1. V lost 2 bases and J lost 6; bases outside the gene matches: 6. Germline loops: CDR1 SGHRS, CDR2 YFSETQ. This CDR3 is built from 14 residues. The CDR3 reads CASSLQQGDDGYTF. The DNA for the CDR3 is TGCGCCAGCAGCTTACAACAGGGGGACGATGGCTACACCTTC.

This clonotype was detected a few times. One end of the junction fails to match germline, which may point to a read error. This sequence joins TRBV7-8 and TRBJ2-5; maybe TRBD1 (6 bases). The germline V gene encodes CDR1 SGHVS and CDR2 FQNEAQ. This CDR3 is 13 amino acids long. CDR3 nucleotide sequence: TGTGCCAGCAGCTTAGATCGACAGGCCCTGGCAGACTTC. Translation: CASSLDRQALADF.

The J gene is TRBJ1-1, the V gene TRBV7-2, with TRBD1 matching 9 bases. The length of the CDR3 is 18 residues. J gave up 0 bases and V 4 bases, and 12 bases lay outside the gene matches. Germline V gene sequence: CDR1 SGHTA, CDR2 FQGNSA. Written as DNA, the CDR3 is TGTGCCAGCAGCTCCGGACAGGGGCCCTTCTACATGAACACTGAAGCTTTCTTT. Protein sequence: CASSSGQGPFYMNTEAFF.

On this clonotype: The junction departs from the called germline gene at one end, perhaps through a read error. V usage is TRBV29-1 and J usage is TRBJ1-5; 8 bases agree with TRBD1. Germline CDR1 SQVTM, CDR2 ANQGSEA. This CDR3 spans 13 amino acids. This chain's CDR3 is CAWSVTGDQPQHF. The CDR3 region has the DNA TGTGCCTGGAGTGTGACAGGGGATCAGCCCCAGCATTTT.

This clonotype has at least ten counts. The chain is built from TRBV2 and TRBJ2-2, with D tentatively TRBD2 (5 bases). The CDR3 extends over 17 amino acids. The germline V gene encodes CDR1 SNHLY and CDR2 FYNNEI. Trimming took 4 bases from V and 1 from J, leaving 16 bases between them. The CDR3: CASSVSQGSGNTGELFF. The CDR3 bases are TGTGCCAGCAGTGTATCCCAAGGCAGCGGGAACACCGGGGAGCTGTTTTTT.

DNA for the CDR3: TGTGCCAGCAGCGCGGGGGGAGCGATTCCCTCCTACGAGCAGTACTTC. Its protein is CASSAGGAIPSYEQYF. V gene TRBV7-2 combines with J gene TRBJ2-7, with 8 bases aligning to TRBD2. The CDR3 spans 16 residues. CDR1 and CDR2 from the germline V gene are SGHTA and FQGNSA. Trimming cost V 5 bases and J 0 bases; bases outside gene matches: 9.

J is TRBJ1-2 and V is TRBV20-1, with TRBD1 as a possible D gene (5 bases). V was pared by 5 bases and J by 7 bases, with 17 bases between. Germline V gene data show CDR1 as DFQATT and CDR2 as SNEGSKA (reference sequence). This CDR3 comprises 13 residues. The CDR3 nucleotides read TGCAGTGCTGGAGCCGGGACGATGGGTGGCTACACCTTC. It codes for CSAGAGTMGGYTF.

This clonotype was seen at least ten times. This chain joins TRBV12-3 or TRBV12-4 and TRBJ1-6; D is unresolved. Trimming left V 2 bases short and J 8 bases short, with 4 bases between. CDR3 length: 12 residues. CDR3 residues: CASSLMDSPLHF. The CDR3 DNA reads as TGTGCCAGCAGTTTAATGGATTCACCCCTCCACTTT.

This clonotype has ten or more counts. CDR3 sequence: CASSDGAAGNEAFF. For the CDR3, the DNA is TGTGCCAGCAGCGACGGGGCAGCGGGGAATGAAGCTTTCTTT. The chain couples TRBV7-9 to TRBJ1-1, with D tentatively TRBD1 (5 bases). V lost 5 bases and J lost 7, with 17 bases in between. Germline CDR1 reads SEHNR; CDR2 reads FQNEAQ (reference sequence). The CDR3 is 14 residues long.

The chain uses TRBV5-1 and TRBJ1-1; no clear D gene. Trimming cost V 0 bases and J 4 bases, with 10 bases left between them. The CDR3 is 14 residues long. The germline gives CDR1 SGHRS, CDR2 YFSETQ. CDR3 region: CASSLVGLSTEAFF. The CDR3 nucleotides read TGCGCCAGCAGCTTGGTAGGGTTGAGCACTGAAGCTTTCTTT. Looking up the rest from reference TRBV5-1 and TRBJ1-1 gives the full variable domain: KAGVTQTPRYLIKTRGQQVTLSCSPISGHRSVSWYQQTPGQGLQFLFEYFSETQRNKGNFPGRFSGRQFSNSRSEMNVSTLELGDSALYLCASSLVGLSTEAFFGQGTRLTVV.

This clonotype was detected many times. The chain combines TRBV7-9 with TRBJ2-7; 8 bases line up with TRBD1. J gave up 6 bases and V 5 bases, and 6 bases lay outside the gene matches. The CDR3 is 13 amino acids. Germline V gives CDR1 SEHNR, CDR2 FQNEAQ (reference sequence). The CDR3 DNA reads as TGTGCCAGCAGCCTCCGGGACAGGCGCGAGCAGTACTTC. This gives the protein CASSLRDRREQYF.

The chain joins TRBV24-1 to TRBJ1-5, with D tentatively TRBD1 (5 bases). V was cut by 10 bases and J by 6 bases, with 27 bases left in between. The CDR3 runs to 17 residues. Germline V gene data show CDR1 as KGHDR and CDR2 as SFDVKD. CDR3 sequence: CATGARDLSERGQPQHF. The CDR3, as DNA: TGTGCCACGGGCGCCAGGGATTTGAGCGAGAGAGGTCAGCCCCAGCATTTT.

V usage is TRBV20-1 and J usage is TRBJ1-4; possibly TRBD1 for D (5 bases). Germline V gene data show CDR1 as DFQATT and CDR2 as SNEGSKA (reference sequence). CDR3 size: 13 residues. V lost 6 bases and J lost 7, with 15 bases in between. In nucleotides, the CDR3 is TGCAGTGCCGAGGGACTAGCGGGTGAAAAACTGTTTTTT. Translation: CSAEGLAGEKLFF.

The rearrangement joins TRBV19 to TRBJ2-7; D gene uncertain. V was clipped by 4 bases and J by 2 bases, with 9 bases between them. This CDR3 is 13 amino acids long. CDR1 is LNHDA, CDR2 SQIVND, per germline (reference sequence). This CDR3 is CASSRAEAYEQYF. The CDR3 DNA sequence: TGTGCCAGTAGTAGGGCGGAAGCCTACGAGCAGTACTTC.

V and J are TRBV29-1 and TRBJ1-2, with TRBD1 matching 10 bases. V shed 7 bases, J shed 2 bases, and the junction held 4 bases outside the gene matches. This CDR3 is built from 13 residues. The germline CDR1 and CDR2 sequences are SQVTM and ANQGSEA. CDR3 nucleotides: TGCAGCGGACTGGGACAGGGGAACTATGGCTACACCTTC. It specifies CSGLGQGNYGYTF.

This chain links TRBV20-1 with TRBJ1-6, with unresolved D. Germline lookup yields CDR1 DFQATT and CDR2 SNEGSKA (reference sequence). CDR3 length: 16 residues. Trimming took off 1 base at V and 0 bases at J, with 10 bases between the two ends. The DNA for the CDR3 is TGCAGTGCTAGAGGTCTACAGAGCTCCTATAATTCACCCCTCCACTTT. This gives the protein CSARGLQSSYNSPLHF.

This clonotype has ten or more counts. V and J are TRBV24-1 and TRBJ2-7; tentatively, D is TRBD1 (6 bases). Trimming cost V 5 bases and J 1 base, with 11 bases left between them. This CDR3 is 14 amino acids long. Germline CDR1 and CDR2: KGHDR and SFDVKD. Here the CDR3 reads CATSARGRSYEQYF. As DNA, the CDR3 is TGTGCCACCAGTGCTAGGGGGAGATCCTACGAGCAGTACTTC.

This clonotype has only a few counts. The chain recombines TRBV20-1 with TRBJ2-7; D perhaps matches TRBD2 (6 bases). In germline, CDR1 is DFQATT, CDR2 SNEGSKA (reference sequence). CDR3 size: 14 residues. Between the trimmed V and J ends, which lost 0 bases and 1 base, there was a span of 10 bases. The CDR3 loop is CSARDVAGSYEQYF. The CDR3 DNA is TGCAGTGCTAGAGATGTCGCGGGATCCTACGAGCAGTACTTC.

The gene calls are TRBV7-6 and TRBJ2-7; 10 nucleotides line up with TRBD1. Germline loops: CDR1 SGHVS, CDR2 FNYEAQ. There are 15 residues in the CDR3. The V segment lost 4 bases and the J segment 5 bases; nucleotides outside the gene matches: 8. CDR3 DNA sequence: TGTGCCAGCAGCTCTGCCGGGACAGGGGCTGACGAGCAGTACTTC. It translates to CASSSAGTGADEQYF.

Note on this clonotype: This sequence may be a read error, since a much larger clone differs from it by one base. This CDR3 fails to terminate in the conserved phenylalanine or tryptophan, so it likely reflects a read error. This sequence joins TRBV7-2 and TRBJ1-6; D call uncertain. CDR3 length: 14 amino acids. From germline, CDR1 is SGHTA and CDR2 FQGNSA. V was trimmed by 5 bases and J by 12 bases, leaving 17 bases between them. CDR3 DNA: TGTGCCAGCAGCCCCCCCCGAACCGGAGTACCCCTCCACCTT. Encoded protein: CASSPPRTGVPLHL.

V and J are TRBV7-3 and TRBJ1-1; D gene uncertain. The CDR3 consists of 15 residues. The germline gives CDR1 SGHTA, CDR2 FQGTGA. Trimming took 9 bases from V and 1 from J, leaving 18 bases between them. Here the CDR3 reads CASQTKPDRNTEAFF. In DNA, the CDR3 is TGTGCCAGTCAAACCAAACCGGACCGGAACACTGAAGCTTTCTTT.

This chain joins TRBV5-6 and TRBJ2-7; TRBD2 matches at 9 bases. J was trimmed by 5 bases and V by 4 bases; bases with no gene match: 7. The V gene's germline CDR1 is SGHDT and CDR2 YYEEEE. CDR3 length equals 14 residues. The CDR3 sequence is CASSGWTSVHEQYF. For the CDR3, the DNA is TGTGCCAGCAGCGGTTGGACTAGCGTCCACGAGCAGTACTTC.

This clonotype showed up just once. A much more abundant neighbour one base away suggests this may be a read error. CDR3 amino acids: CASNRGPEETQYF. The CDR3, as DNA: TGTGCCAGCAACAGGGGGCCCGAAGAGACCCAGTACTTC. The chain uses TRBV2 and TRBJ2-5, with 9 bases aligning to TRBD1. The J segment lost 3 bases and the V segment lost 7 bases, leaving 3 bases of the junction unmatched. The CDR3 contains 13 residues. Germline V gene lookup returns CDR1 SNHLY and CDR2 FYNNEI.

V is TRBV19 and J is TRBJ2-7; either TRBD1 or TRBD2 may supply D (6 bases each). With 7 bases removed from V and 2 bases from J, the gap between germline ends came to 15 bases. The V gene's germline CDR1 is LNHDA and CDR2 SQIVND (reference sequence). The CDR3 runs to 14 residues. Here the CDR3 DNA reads TGTGCCAGTACCCCGGGACGGGGGCCCTACGAGCAGTACTTC. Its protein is CASTPGRGPYEQYF. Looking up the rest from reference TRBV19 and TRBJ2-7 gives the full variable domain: DGGITQSPKYLFRKEGQNVTLSCEQNLNHDAMYWYRQDPGQGLRLIYYSQIVNDFQKGDIAEGYSVSREKKESFPLTVTSAQKNPTAFYLCASTPGRGPYEQYFGPGTRLTVT.

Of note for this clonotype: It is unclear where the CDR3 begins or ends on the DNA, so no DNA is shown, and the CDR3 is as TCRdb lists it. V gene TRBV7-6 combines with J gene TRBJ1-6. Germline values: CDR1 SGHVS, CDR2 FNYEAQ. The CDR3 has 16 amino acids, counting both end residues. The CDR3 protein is CASSFCASTNNSPLHF.

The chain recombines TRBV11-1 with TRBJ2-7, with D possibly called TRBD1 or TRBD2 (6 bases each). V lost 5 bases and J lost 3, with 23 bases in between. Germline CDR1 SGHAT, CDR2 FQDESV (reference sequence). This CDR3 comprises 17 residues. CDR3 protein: CASSPTPGAGLGYEQYF. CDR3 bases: TGTGCCAGCAGCCCGACCCCGGGGGCGGGATTAGGCTACGAGCAGTACTTC. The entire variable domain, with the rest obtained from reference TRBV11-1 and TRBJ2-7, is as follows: EAEVAQSPRYKITEKSQAVAFWCDPISGHATLYWYRQILGQGPELLVQFQDESVVDDSQLPKDRFSAERLKGVDSTLKIQPAELGDSAMYLCASSPTPGAGLGYEQYFGPGTRLTVT.